These 21 T cell receptor beta chains were all obtained from the same sample, sequenced in a study of spatial heterogeneity in lung cancer. Whole-study findings and limits: For expanded intratumoral alpha and beta TCRs, counts tracked tumor mutation counts.

The antigens of these receptors remain unknown. TCRdb reprocessed the 5' RACE reads via MiXCR and lists one record per CDR3 protein. Of 100,000 or so distinct CDR3 sequences in the sample, 4.4% were seen once. Time point reported: sample taken at primary tumor resection. The starting material was lung tumor tissue, obtained at surgery. Receptors were obtained from a male donor with early-stage non-small cell lung cancer.

This clonotype appeared many times. V gene TRBV3-1 combines with J gene TRBJ2-1; possible D gene TRBD2, 6 bases. The CDR3 loop spans 14 amino acids. The germline V gene encodes CDR1 LGHDT and CDR2 YNNKEL (reference sequence). V dropped 0 bases and J dropped 6 bases, with 9 bases sitting between them. The CDR3 loop is CASSQDVGSNEQFF. CDR3 nucleotides: TGTGCCAGCAGCCAAGACGTCGGGAGCAATGAGCAGTTCTTC.

This clonotype was detected a few times. The chain links TRBV28 to TRBJ1-1; D is uncertain. Germline CDR1 MDHEN, CDR2 SYDVKM. V gave up 6 bases and J gave up 2 bases, with 19 bases separating them. The CDR3 sequence is 16 residues long. The CDR3 loop reads CASRKPLSLLNTEAFF. In DNA form, the CDR3 reads TGTGCCAGCAGGAAGCCCTTATCGTTATTAAACACTGAAGCTTTCTTT.

This clonotype was counted only a few times. The J gene is TRBJ2-7, the V gene TRBV4-1; D might be TRBD2 (5 bases). There are 13 residues in the CDR3. Germline-derived CDR1 and CDR2 are MGHRA and YSYEKL. Trimming cost V 4 bases and J 0 bases, with 7 bases left between them. CDR3 in DNA: TGCGCCAGCAGCCGAGGGTTCTCCTACGAGCAGTACTTC. As protein: CASSRGFSYEQYF.

This clonotype was seen repeatedly, ten times or more. The DNA for the CDR3 is TGTGCCACTTCCCCGGGTATCTATGGCTACACCTTC. It codes for CATSPGIYGYTF. The chain recombines TRBV10-3 with TRBJ1-2; the D is unclear. The CDR3 is 12 residues long. Germline-derived CDR1 and CDR2 are ENHRY and SYGVKD. Trimming stripped 10 bases from V and 4 bases from J, with 13 bases between.

This clonotype was seen repeatedly, ten times or more. The rearrangement uses TRBV29-1 and TRBJ2-7; no clear D gene. Germline values: CDR1 SQVTM, CDR2 ANQGSEA. The CDR3 runs 13 residues. V dropped 2 bases and J dropped 4 bases, with 12 bases sitting between them. The CDR3 here is CSVEPAPGYEQYF. The CDR3 DNA reads as TGCAGCGTTGAACCCGCGCCTGGGTACGAGCAGTACTTC.

Only a few counts were recorded for this clonotype. The chain combines TRBV28 with TRBJ1-2; 9 bases align to TRBD1. The junction had 6 bases not matched to a gene; V was cut back by 6 bases and J by 4 bases. Germline V gene data show CDR1 as MDHEN and CDR2 as SYDVKM. CDR3 length: 14 amino acids. The CDR3 region is CASRPGQGLYGYTF. DNA for the CDR3: TGTGCCAGCAGGCCGGGACAGGGACTCTATGGCTACACCTTC.

This clonotype was recorded many times. The chain couples TRBV5-6 to TRBJ2-2; D is unresolved. Per the germline V gene, CDR1 is SGHDT and CDR2 is YYEEEE. The V gene lost 2 bases and the J gene lost 5 bases, with 13 bases spanning the gap. This CDR3 is built from 15 residues. The CDR3 coding sequence is TGTGCCAGCAGCTTTGTTTCCGCGTTAACCGGGGAGCTGTTTTTT. It codes for CASSFVSALTGELFF.

In its sample, this clonotype was seen many times. For the CDR3, the DNA is TGTGCCAGCAGCCTCGACAGCTCCTACAATGAGCAGTTCTTC. Its protein is CASSLDSSYNEQFF. The rearrangement uses TRBV6-6 and TRBJ2-1; perhaps TRBD1 as D (5 bases). The germline V and J ends were trimmed by 6 bases and 0 bases, with 9 bases remaining between them. Germline loops: CDR1 MNHNY, CDR2 SVGAGI (reference sequence). The CDR3 spans 14 residues.

This clonotype has just a few counts. This chain uses TRBV28 with TRBJ2-3; possibly TRBD2 for D (6 bases). The CDR3 sequence is 18 residues long. V lost 2 bases, J lost 2 bases, and 20 bases lay in between. From germline, CDR1 is MDHEN and CDR2 SYDVKM. For the CDR3, the DNA is TGTGCCAGCAGTTTACCCCCACTACGGCGGGAAGACACAGATACGCAGTATTTT. This codes for CASSLPPLRREDTDTQYF.

This clonotype has more than one count but fewer than ten. J is TRBJ2-5 and V is TRBV4-1; a possible D gene is TRBD1 (6 bases). There are 16 residues in the CDR3. Trimming cost V 5 bases and J 1 base, with 17 bases left between them. The germline CDR1 and CDR2 sequences are MGHRA and YSYEKL. The CDR3 region has the DNA TGCGCCAGCAGCTTACGACAGGCTGGGGCCCAAGAGACCCAGTACTTC. It encodes CASSLRQAGAQETQYF.

This clonotype was counted only a few times. The rearrangement links TRBV3-1 to TRBJ1-5; D may be TRBD1 (6 bases). Trimming took off 1 base at V and 6 bases at J, with 22 bases between the two ends. Germline-derived CDR1 and CDR2 are LGHDT and YNNKEL (reference sequence). The CDR3 has 18 amino acids. CDR3 bases: TGTGCCAGCAGCCAAGGCGGGGCAGGGGAGGGCCCTAGTCAGCCCCAGCATTTT. It is translated as CASSQGGAGEGPSQPQHF.

This clonotype was found many times. CDR3 region: CASSSTLQVTDTQYF. The CDR3 nucleotides are TGTGCCAGCAGCTCAACCCTCCAAGTCACAGATACGCAGTATTTT. The rearrangement links TRBV11-2 to TRBJ2-3; no clear D gene. V was cut by 4 bases and J by 2 bases, with 13 bases left in between. The CDR3 is 15 amino acids. Germline loops: CDR1 SGHAT, CDR2 FQNNGV.

The rearrangement links TRBV12-3 or TRBV12-4 to TRBJ2-2; 7 nucleotides align to TRBD2. The CDR3 covers 15 residues. V gave up 3 bases and J gave up 6 bases; unmatched junction bases: 7. DNA for the CDR3: TGTGCCAGCAGTTTTGGTCAGGGAGGGGCCGGGGAGCTGTTTTTT. This encodes CASSFGQGGAGELFF.

This clonotype has at least ten counts. The V and J genes are TRBV20-1 and TRBJ2-3, with no clear D. The CDR3 is 13 amino acids. Germline V gives CDR1 DFQATT, CDR2 SNEGSKA (reference sequence). V was trimmed by 0 bases and J by 6 bases, leaving 10 bases between them. DNA for the CDR3: TGCAGTGCTAGAGAGATCGGGCCGGATACGCAGTATTTT. Translated, it gives CSAREIGPDTQYF.

On this clonotype: A much larger clone differs by one base, so this may be a read error. This chain uses TRBV20-1 with TRBJ1-5; D ambiguous. Trimming took 6 bases from V and 2 from J, leaving 14 bases between them. The germline V gene encodes CDR1 DFQATT and CDR2 SNEGSKA (reference sequence). The CDR3 is 14 residues long. The CDR3: CSAVGGCGNQPQHF. CDR3 sequence (DNA): TGCAGTGCCGTCGGCGGGTGTGGCAATCAGCCCCAGCATTTT.

This clonotype was detected ten times or more. The rearrangement joins TRBV2 to TRBJ1-2; tentative D call: TRBD1 (6 bases). With 4 bases removed from V and 3 bases from J, the gap between germline ends came to 9 bases. CDR3 length equals 13 residues. CDR1 and CDR2 (germline): SNHLY, FYNNEI. The CDR3 region is CASSAGQDYGYTF. The CDR3 nucleotides read TGTGCCAGCAGTGCGGGACAAGACTATGGCTACACCTTC. Together with reference TRBV2 and TRBJ1-2, the CDR3 gives the full variable domain: EPEVTQTPSHQVTQMGQEVILRCVPISNHLYFYWYRQILGQKVEFLVSFYNNEISEKSEIFDDQFSVERPDGSNFTLKIRSTKLEDSAMYFCASSAGQDYGYTFGSGTRLTVV.

Comment on this clonotype: Given a much more abundant clone one base away, this may be a read error. V gene TRBV18 combines with J gene TRBJ2-5; D possibly corresponds to TRBD1 (5 bases). The germline CDR1 and CDR2 sequences are KGHSH and LQKENI. The CDR3 consists of 13 residues. CDR3 region: CASPPAREETQYF. The CDR3 DNA reads TGTGCCAGCCCACCGGCCAGGGAAGAGACCCAGTACTTC.

The rearrangement links TRBV9 to TRBJ1-4, with 7 positions matching TRBD1. The germline CDR1 and CDR2 sequences are SGDLS and YYNGEE. This CDR3 has 14 amino acids. The J segment lost 4 bases and the V segment lost 0 bases, leaving 0 bases of the junction unmatched. The CDR3 nucleotides read TGTGCCAGCAGCGTAGGGGACAGTAATGAAAAACTGTTTTTT. Encoded protein: CASSVGDSNEKLFF.

This clonotype was observed many times. The V gene is TRBV10-1, the J gene TRBJ2-3; D may be TRBD1 (6 bases). Germline V lookup: CDR1 WNHNN, CDR2 SYGVQD (reference sequence). V lost 1 base, J lost 2 bases, and 13 bases lay in between. This CDR3 contains 16 residues. The CDR3 DNA follows: TGCGCCAGCAGTGAGTTCTCGACAGGCACCACAGATACGCAGTATTTT. Protein: CASSEFSTGTTDTQYF.

This clonotype was recorded many times. The J gene is TRBJ1-4, the V gene TRBV2; TRBD1 agrees at 11 bases. Germline V gene data show CDR1 as SNHLY and CDR2 as FYNNEI. J was trimmed by 7 bases and V by 7 bases; bases with no gene match: 5. The CDR3 spans 14 residues. The CDR3 region is CASKDGTGGEKLFF. DNA for the CDR3: TGTGCCAGCAAGGATGGGACAGGGGGTGAAAAACTGTTTTTT.

This clonotype has at least ten counts. The chain recombines TRBV4-1 with TRBJ1-1; no reliable D call. V shed 6 bases and J shed 3 bases, with 14 bases lying between them. CDR3 length equals 14 residues. In germline, CDR1 is MGHRA, CDR2 YSYEKL. CDR3 in amino acids: CASSPQRPYTEAFF. CDR3 bases: TGCGCCAGCAGTCCACAGAGACCCTACACTGAAGCTTTCTTT.